The present TCR beta chain was sequenced within a study of immune cell composition in non-small cell lung cancer. This CDR3 spans 15 amino acids. V gave up 2 bases and J gave up 4 bases, with 14 bases separating them. Germline V CDR1 and CDR2: LNHDA, SQIVND (reference sequence). Study-wide results and limits: Squamous carcinomas (about 75%) more often had tumour-associated clones >0.5% than adenocarcinomas (around 33%). It was not proven that tumour-reactive clones equal dominant tumour-associated clones.

The table came from immunoSEQ multiplex PCR; TCRdb's copy has only in-frame clones and leaves some out. Of fewer than 4,000 clones in the sample, 60% to 85% were seen once. With respect to this clone: Its antigen remains unidentified.

Normal lung sampling was at least 3 cm from the tumour, as distant as possible. DNA was extracted from unsorted cell suspensions stored frozen. V and J are TRBV19 and TRBJ1-2; D gene unclear. The source is a human donor with non-small cell lung cancer. The donor label of this sample is uncertain. Material: non-adjacent lung tissue. The CDR3 nucleotides read TGTGCCAGTAGTATAAGCTGGCGGCCCCCCTATGGCTACACCTTC. Protein: CASSISWRPPYGYTF.